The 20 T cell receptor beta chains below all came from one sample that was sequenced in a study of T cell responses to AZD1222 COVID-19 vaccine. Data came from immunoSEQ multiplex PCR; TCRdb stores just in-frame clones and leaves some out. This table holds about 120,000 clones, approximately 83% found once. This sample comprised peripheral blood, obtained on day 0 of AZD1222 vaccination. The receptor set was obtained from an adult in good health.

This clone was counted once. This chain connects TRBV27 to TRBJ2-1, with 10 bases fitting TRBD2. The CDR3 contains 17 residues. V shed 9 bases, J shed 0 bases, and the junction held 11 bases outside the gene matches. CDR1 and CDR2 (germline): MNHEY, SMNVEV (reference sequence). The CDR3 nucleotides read TGTGCCAGTTCCGGGACTAGCGAAACCCTCTCCTACAATGAGCAGTTCTTC. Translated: CASSGTSETLSYNEQFF.

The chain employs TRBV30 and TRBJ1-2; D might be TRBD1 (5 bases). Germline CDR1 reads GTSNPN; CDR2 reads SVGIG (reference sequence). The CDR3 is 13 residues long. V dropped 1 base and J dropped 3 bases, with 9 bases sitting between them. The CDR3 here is CAWSGGKDYGYTF. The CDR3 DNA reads TGTGCCTGGAGTGGGGGGAAGGACTATGGCTACACCTTC.

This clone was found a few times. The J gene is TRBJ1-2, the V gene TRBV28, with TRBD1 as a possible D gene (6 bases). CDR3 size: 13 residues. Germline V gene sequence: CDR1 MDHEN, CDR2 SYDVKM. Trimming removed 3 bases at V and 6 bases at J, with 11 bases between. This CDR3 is CASSFRDIDGYTF. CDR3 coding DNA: TGTGCCAGCAGTTTCCGGGACATTGATGGCTACACCTTC.

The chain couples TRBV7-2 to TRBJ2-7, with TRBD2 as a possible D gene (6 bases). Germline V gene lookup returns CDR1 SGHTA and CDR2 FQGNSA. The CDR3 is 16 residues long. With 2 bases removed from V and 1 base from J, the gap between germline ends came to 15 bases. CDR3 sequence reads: CASSLWWDSRSYEQYF. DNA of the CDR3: TGTGCCAGCAGCTTATGGTGGGACTCGAGGTCCTACGAGCAGTACTTC. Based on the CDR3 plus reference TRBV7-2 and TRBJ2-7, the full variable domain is GAGVSQSPSNKVTEKGKDVELRCDPISGHTALYWYRQSLGQGLEFLIYFQGNSAPDKSGLPSDRFSAERTGGSVSTLTIQRTQQEDSAVYLCASSLWWDSRSYEQYFGPGTRLTVT.

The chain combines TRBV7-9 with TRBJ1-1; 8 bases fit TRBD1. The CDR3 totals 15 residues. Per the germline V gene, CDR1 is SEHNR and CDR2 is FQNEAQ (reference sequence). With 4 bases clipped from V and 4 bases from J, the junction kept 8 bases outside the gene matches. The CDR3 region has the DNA TGTGCCAGCAGCTCTCAAGGTACAGGGGGCACTGAAGCTTTCTTT. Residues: CASSSQGTGGTEAFF. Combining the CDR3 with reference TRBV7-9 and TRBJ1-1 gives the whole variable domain DTGVSQNPRHKITKRGQNVTFRCDPISEHNRLYWYRQTLGQGPEFLTYFQNEAQLEKSRLLSDRFSAERPKGSFSTLEIQRTEQGDSAMYLCASSSQGTGGTEAFFGQGTRLTVV.

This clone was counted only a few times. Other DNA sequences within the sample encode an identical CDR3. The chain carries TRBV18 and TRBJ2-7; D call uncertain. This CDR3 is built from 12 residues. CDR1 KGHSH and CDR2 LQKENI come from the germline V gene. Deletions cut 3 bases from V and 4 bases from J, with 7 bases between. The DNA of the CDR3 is TGTGCCAGCTCACCTACTTTATACGAGCAGTACTTC. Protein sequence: CASSPTLYEQYF.

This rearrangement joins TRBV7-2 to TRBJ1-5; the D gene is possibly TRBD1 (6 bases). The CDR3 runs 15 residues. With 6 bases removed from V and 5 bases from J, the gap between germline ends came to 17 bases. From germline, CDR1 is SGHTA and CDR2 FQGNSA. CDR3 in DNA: TGTGCCAGCAGTTTACAGGGAATAGGGGATCAGCCCCAGCATTTT. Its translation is CASSLQGIGDQPQHF.

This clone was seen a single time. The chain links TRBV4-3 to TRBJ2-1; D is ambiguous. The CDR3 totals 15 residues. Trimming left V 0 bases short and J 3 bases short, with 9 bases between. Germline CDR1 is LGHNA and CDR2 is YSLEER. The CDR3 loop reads CASSQDYSYYNEQFF. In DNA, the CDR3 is TGCGCCAGCAGCCAAGATTACAGCTACTACAATGAGCAGTTCTTC.

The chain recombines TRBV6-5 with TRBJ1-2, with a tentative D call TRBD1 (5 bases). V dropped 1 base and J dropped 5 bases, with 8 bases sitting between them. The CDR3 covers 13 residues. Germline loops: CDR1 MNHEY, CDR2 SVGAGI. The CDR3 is CASSYLGVYGYTF. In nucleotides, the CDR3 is TGTGCCAGCAGTTACTTGGGGGTTTATGGCTACACCTTC.

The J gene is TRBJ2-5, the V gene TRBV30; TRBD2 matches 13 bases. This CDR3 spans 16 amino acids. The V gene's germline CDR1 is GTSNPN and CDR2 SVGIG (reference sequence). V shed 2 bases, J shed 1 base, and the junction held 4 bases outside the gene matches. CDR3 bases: TGTGCCTGGAGTTTATGGACTAGCGGGAGCCAAGAGACCCAGTACTTC. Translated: CAWSLWTSGSQETQYF.

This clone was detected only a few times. CDR3 sequence reads: CASSAQLQGGYEQFF. Here the CDR3 DNA reads TGTGCCAGCAGCGCCCAATTGCAGGGGGGCTATGAGCAGTTCTTC. The V and J genes are TRBV3-1 (or the pseudogene TRBV3-2) and TRBJ2-1; a possible D gene is TRBD1 (7 bases). V lost 5 bases and J 8 bases, leaving 19 bases between the germline ends. Germline values: CDR1 LGHDT, CDR2 YNNKEL (reference sequence). The CDR3 contains 15 residues.

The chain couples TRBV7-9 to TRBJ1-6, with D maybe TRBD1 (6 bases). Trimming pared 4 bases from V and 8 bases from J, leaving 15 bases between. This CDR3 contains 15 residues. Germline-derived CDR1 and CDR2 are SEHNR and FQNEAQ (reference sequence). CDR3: CASSSRQANYSPLHF. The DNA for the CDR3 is TGTGCCAGCAGCTCACGACAGGCTAACTATTCACCCCTCCACTTT.

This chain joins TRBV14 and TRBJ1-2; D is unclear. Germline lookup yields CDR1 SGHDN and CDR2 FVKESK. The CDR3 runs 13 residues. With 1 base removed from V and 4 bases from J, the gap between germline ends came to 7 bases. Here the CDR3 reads CASSQVGSYGYTF. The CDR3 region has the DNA TGTGCCAGCAGCCAAGTAGGGTCCTATGGCTACACCTTC.

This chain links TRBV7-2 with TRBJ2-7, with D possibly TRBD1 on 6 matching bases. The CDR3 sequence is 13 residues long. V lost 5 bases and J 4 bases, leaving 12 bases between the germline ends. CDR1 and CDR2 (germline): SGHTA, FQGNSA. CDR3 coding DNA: TGTGCCAGCAGCCCCCACAGGGAATACGAGCAGTACTTC. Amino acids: CASSPHREYEQYF.

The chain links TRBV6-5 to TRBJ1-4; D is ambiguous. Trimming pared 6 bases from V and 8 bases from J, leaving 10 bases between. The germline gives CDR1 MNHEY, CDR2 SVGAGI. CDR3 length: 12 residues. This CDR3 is CASSQEGEKLFF. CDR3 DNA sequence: TGTGCCAGCAGCCAAGAGGGCGAAAAACTGTTTTTT.

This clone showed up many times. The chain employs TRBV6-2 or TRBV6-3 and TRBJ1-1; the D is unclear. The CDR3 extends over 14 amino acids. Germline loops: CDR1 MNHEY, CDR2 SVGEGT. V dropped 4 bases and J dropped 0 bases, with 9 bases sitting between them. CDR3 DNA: TGTGCCAGCAGTTCCAGTTACTTGAACACTGAAGCTTTCTTT. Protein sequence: CASSSSYLNTEAFF.

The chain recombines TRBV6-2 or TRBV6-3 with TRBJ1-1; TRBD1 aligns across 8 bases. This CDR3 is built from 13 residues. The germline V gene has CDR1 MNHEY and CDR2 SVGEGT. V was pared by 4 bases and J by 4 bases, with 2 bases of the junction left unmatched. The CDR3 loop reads CASSSDRGTEAFF. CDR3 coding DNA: TGTGCCAGCAGTTCTGACAGGGGCACTGAAGCTTTCTTT.

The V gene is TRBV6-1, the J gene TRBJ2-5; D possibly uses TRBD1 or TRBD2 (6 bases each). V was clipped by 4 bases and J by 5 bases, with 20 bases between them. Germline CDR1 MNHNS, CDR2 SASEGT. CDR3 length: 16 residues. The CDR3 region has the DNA TGTGCCAGCAGTGTCTCCTATAGAGGGGGGATGGAGACCCAGTACTTC. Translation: CASSVSYRGGMETQYF.

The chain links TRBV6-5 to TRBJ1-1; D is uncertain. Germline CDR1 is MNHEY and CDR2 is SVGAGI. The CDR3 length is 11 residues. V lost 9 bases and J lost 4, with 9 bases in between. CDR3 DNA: TGTGCCAGTGATAGTGCCACTGAAGCTTTCTTT. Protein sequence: CASDSATEAFF.

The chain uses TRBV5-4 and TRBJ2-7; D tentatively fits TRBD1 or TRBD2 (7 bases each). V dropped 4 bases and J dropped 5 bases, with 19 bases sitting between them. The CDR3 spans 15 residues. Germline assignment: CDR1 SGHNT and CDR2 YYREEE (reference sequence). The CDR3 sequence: CASSLQGGRGNEQYF. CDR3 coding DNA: TGTGCCAGCAGCCTGCAGGGGGGGCGAGGTAACGAGCAGTACTTC.